The clone carrying this TCR beta chain is categorized as medium-sized (0.01 to 0.1%). The record originates from a study of metastatic and nonmetastatic thyroid tumors. No treatment of any kind had been given to any patient before thyroid surgery. TCRdb reassembled clones from the PCR reads with MiXCR. The sample has about 30,000 clones; 25% to 30% are singletons. The CDR3 length is 13 residues. Per germline, CDR1 MDHEN and CDR2 SYDVKM. The junction had 7 bases not matched to a gene; V was cut back by 6 bases and J by 7 bases. This chain links TRBV28 with TRBJ1-2, with TRBD1 matching over 8 bases. Sequencing was done on a sample of blood. The origin of this receptor is a female donor with papillary thyroid cancer or a benign thyroid nodule (not recorded which). Some clones in this sample may be carry-over from other donors' samples. The CDR3 protein is CASSPGQGLGYTF. CDR3 DNA: TGTGCCAGCAGCCCTGGACAGGGACTTGGCTACACCTTC.